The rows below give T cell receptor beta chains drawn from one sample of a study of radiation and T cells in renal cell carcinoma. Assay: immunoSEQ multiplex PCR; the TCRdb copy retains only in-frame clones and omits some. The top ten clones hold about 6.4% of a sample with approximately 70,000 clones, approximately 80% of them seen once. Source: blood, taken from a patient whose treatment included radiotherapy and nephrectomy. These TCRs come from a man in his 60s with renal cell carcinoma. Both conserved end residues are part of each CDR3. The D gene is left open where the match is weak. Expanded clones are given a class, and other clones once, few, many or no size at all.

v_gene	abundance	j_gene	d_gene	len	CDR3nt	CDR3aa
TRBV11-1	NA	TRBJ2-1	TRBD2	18	TGTGCCAGCAGCCCACGATTCGGGACTAGCGGGAGGGCCGATGAGCAGTTCTTC	CASSPRFGTSGRADEQFF
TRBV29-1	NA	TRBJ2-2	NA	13	TGCAGCGTTTGGGAGCCGAACACCGGGGAGCTGTTTTTT	CSVWEPNTGELFF
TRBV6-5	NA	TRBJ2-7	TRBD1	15	TGTGCCAGCAGTTACTCGGGGACAGGGATGGACGAGCAGTACTTC	CASSYSGTGMDEQYF
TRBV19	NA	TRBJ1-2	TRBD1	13	TGTGCCAGTAGTACCGGGACAGCCTATGGCTACACCTTC	CASSTGTAYGYTF
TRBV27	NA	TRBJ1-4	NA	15	TGTGCCAGCAGTCCGCAGGGAGGAACTAATGAAAAACTGTTTTTT	CASSPQGGTNEKLFF
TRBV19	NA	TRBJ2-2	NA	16	TGTGCCAGTAGTATAGCGACAGCGCCGAACACCGGGGAGCTGTTTTTT	CASSIATAPNTGELFF
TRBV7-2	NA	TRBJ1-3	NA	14	TGTGCCAGCAGCTCGTTGGTAGCTGGAAACACCATATATTTT	CASSSLVAGNTIYF
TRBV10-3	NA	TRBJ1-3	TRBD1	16	TGTGCCATCAGTGCGTCACTCGGGACAGGGGGAAACACCATATATTTT	CAISASLGTGGNTIYF
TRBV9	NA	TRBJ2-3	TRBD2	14	TGTGCCAGCAGCGGAGCGGGGGCCTGGGATACGCAGTATTTT	CASSGAGAWDTQYF
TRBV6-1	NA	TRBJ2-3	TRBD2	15	TGTGCCAGCAGAACTAGCGGGGGGAGCACAGATACGCAGTATTTT	CASRTSGGSTDTQYF
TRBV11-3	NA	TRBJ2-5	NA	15	TGTGCCAGCAGCCAACGAGCAGGGCTAAAAGAGACCCAGTACTTC	CASSQRAGLKETQYF
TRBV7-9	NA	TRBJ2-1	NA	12	TGTGCCAGCAGCCCTCGAGTTAATGAGCAGTTCTTC	CASSPRVNEQFF
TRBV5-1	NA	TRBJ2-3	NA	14	TGCGCCAGCAGCTTGAGTTGGGGCACAGATACGCAGTATTTT	CASSLSWGTDTQYF
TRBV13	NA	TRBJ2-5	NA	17	TGTGCCAGCAGCTCCTTCGGAATTACTAAGGGAGGAGAGACCCAGTACTTC	CASSSFGITKGGETQYF
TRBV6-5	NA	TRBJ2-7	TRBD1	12	TGTGCCAGCAGTTTGACAGGGGAAAAGCAGTACTTC	CASSLTGEKQYF
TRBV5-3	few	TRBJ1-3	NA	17	TGTGCCAGAAGCTTGCCACCACCTCAAAGGTCTGGAAACACCATATATTTT	CARSLPPPQRSGNTIYF
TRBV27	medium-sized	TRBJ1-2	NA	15	TGTGCCAGCAGTCCCCTGACTTCGGGGGCGGGTGGCTACACCTTC	CASSPLTSGAGGYTF
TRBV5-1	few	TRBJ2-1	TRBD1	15	TGCGCCAGCAGCCCCGGGACAGGGGGCGGGAATGAGCAGTTCTTC	CASSPGTGGGNEQFF
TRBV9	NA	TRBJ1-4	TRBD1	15	TGTGCCAGCAGCGTTACAGGGGGCAGGTATGAAAAACTGTTTTTT	CASSVTGGRYEKLFF
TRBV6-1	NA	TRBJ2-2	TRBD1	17	TGTGCCAGCAGTGAAGCTCTAGGGACAGCGAACACCGGGGAGCTGTTTTTT	CASSEALGTANTGELFF
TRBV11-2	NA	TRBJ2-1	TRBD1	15	TGTGCCAGCAGCTTAAGGACAGGGGTTTCAAATGAGCAGTTCTTC	CASSLRTGVSNEQFF
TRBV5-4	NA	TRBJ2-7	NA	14	TGTGCCAGCAGCAATCCGACAGGAAAATACGAGCAGTACTTC	CASSNPTGKYEQYF
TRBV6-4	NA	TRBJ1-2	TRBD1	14	TGTGCCAGCAGTGCCGGGACAGGGAACTATGGCTACACCTTC	CASSAGTGNYGYTF
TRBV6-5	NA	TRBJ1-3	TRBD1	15	TGTGCCAGCAGTCTGGACAGGGAGTACGGAAACACCATATATTTT	CASSLDREYGNTIYF
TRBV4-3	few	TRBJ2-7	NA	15	TGCGCCAGCAGCCAAAATACCCTAGGACCCTACGAGCAGTACTTC	CASSQNTLGPYEQYF
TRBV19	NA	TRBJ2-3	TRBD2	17	TGTGCCAGTAGTAGCCGGGGAGCGGGGATTCAGACAGATACGCAGTATTTT	CASSSRGAGIQTDTQYF
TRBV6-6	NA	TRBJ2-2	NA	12	TGTGCCAGCAGCCCCGTCCCCGGGGAGCTGTTTTTT	CASSPVPGELFF
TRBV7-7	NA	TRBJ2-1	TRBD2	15	TGTGCCAGCAGCCCTAGCGGGAGTATCCACAATGAGCAGTTCTTC	CASSPSGSIHNEQFF
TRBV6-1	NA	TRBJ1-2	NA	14	TGTGCCAGCAGTGAAGTGCTGACAGCGGGTGGCTACACCTTC	CASSEVLTAGGYTF
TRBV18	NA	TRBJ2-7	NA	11	TGTGCCAGCTCACCCGCCTACGAGCAGTACTTC	CASSPAYEQYF
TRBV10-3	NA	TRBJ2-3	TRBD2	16	TGTGCCATCAGAGGGGGACTAGCGGAGAGCACAGATACGCAGTATTTT	CAIRGGLAESTDTQYF
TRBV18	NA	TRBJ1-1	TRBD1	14	TGTGCCAGCTCACCCGACAGGGATAGCACTGAAGCTTTCTTT	CASSPDRDSTEAFF
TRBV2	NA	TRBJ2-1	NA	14	TGTGCCAGCAGTGGAATCGGGCGGGGCCATGAGCAGTTCTTC	CASSGIGRGHEQFF
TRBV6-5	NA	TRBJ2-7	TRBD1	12	TGTGCCAGCAGCGACAGGGATCACGAGCAGTACTTC	CASSDRDHEQYF
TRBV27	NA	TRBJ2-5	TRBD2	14	TGTGCCAGCAGCCTCGGGGGGTTGGGCGAGACCCAGTACTTC	CASSLGGLGETQYF
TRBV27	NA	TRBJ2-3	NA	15	TGTGCCAGCAGTCCGACTGCGGGCGCGACAGATACGCAGTATTTT	CASSPTAGATDTQYF
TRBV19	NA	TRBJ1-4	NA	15	TGTGCCAGTAGTCACTCAAGGGGGGTCGCGGAAAAACTGTTTTTT	CASSHSRGVAEKLFF
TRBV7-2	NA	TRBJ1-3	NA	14	TGTGCCAGCAGCTTAGCTCGACCTGGAAACACCATATATTTT	CASSLARPGNTIYF
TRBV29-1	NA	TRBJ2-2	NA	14	TGCAGCGGAGGGGACAACGCGAACGCCGGGGAGCTGTTTTTT	CSGGDNANAGELFF
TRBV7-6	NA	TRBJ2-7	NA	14	TGTGCCAGCAGCTTGGAGGGGGCAGGGTACGAGCAGTACTTC	CASSLEGAGYEQYF
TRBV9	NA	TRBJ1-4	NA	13	TGTGCCAGCAGCAACAGACTTAATGAAAAACTGTTTTTT	CASSNRLNEKLFF
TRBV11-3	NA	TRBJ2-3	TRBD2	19	TGTGCCAGCAGCTTAGGTGCCCTACTAGCGGGGGGTTACACAGATACGCAGTATTTT	CASSLGALLAGGYTDTQYF
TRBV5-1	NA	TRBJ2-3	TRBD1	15	TGCGCCAGCAGCTTGGGAGACAGGGCCACAGATACGCAGTATTTT	CASSLGDRATDTQYF
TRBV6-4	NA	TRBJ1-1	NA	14	TGTGCCAGCAGTGACGGCCCCGCGGGGACTGAAGCTTTCTTT	CASSDGPAGTEAFF